The clone carrying this T cell receptor (beta chain) was seen a few times. The antigen remains undetermined. The record originates from a study of T-cell memory formation after mild COVID-19. Broader study findings: Clones which contracted sat mainly in CM and EM if CD4+, and in EMRA if CD8+.

CDR3 length equals 14 residues. CDR1 is MNHEY and CDR2 is SVGAGI in the germline V gene. Trimming took 0 bases from V and 4 from J, leaving 9 bases between them. TCRdb re-analysed the 5' RACE reads in MiXCR, keeping a single row per CDR3 protein. This table has about 340,000 distinct CDR3 sequences, approximately 14% appearing once. Sequences were obtained from PBMCs or a T cell subset sorted from them (not recorded which). The chain combines TRBV6-5 with TRBJ1-1, with a weak D call TRBD1 (5 bases). The receptor's source is a man in his late teens or twenties who had mild COVID-19 (a few samples of this study predate the infection). Cell type and time point are not known. This CDR3 reads CASSYSGGTTEAFF. The CDR3 DNA sequence: TGTGCCAGCAGTTACTCGGGAGGGACCACTGAAGCTTTCTTT.